This TCR beta chain was sequenced in a study of regulatory T cells in long-lasting Graves disease. Time point denoted: newly diagnosed GD, antithyroid drugs for less than 3 months. PBMC RNA was the source of the TCR library. Both iRepertoire HTBI primers and Arm-PCR of CDR3 regions were used to build the TCR beta libraries. TCRdb re-analysed the multiplex PCR reads in MiXCR, keeping a single row per CDR3 protein. The sample includes approximately 300,000 distinct CDR3 sequences, over 15% of them seen just once. CDR3 size: 15 residues. Germline loops: CDR1 LGHNA, CDR2 YNFKEQ. V lost 1 base and J 1 base, leaving 10 bases between the germline ends.

The sequence was collected from a female donor with Graves disease. The V call is TRBV4-2, the J call TRBJ2-5; D is perhaps TRBD1 or TRBD2 (5 bases each). This sample comprised peripheral blood mononuclear cells (PBMCs), obtained at new diagnosis, from a patient treated with antithyroid drugs. CDR3 residues: CASSQVSGTQETQYF. The CDR3 bases are TGTGCCAGCAGCCAAGTGTCCGGGACCCAAGAGACCCAGTACTTC.